The 17 T cell receptor beta chains below all came from one sample that was sequenced in a study of control samples from healthy donors and cancer patients (dated by TCRdb to 2018 to 2020). Receptor libraries were prepared by the immunoSEQ multiplex PCR assay. TCRdb carries this immuneACCESS record with in-frame sequences only. Its versions omit some clonotypes, under half of them owing to an unresolved V gene in the studies checked, with the rest unexplained. The sample contains more than 140,000 clones, around 94% of them found a single time. The top ten constitute 10% to 15% of the sample. The material sequenced was blood. Source of these receptors: a man aged 35 to 55 in good health.

This clone occurred once. The chain joins TRBV10-3 to TRBJ1-6; weak D call: TRBD1 (6 bases). The V end was cut by 5 bases, the J end by 7 bases, with 18 bases between. The CDR3 loop spans 16 amino acids. The germline V gene encodes CDR1 ENHRY and CDR2 SYGVKD. CDR3 amino acids: CAISSDRQRGNSPLHF. The DNA for the CDR3 is TGTGCCATCAGTTCCGACAGGCAACGGGGGAATTCACCCCTCCACTTT.

This chain uses TRBV7-9 with TRBJ1-2; perhaps TRBD1 as D (5 bases). CDR1 and CDR2 (germline): SEHNR, FQNEAQ (reference sequence). CDR3 size: 14 residues. V was clipped by 1 base and J by 4 bases, with 10 bases between them. The CDR3 DNA reads TGTGCCAGCAGCTTAGTATCTACAGGCTATGGCTACACCTTC. This encodes CASSLVSTGYGYTF.

The V gene is TRBV10-2, the J gene TRBJ2-2; 7 nucleotides align to TRBD2. The germline V gene has CDR1 WSHSY and CDR2 SAAADI. Trimming cost V 7 bases and J 5 bases; bases outside gene matches: 10. The CDR3 extends over 15 amino acids. In DNA, the CDR3 is TGCGCCAGCACGTCCGGCGCTAGCGGAACCGGGGAGCTGTTTTTT. Encoded protein: CASTSGASGTGELFF.

V is TRBV18 and J is TRBJ1-3, with 8 bases identical to TRBD1. Germline CDR1 and CDR2: KGHSH and LQKENI. V was clipped by 5 bases and J by 0 bases; unmatched bases: 15. CDR3 size: 19 residues. Written as DNA, the CDR3 is TGTGCCAGCTCATCAATCGGACAGGGAACCAAGAGCTCTGGAAACACCATATATTTT. It translates to CASSSIGQGTKSSGNTIYF.

The chain links TRBV6-1 to TRBJ1-6; 7 positions agree with TRBD1. Germline CDR1 MNHNS, CDR2 SASEGT. This CDR3 has 18 residues. The junction had 15 bases not matched to a gene; V was cut back by 1 base and J by 9 bases. The CDR3 region has the DNA TGTGCCAGCAGTGAAGAAGAGGGCAGGGGGGTTTCTCGTTCACCCCTCCACTTT. It encodes CASSEEEGRGVSRSPLHF.

The chain combines TRBV28 with TRBJ2-7; D unresolved. The CDR3 has 12 amino acids. V shed 1 base and J shed 2 bases, with 3 bases lying between them. CDR1 is MDHEN and CDR2 is SYDVKM in the germline V gene. CDR3 DNA: TGTGCCAGCAGTTTATCCCCCTACGAGCAGTACTTC. It translates to CASSLSPYEQYF.

The chain carries TRBV4-1 and TRBJ2-2; the D is unclear. Trimming pared 1 base from V and 8 bases from J, leaving 17 bases between. CDR3 length equals 16 residues. In germline, CDR1 is MGHRA, CDR2 YSYEKL. CDR3 in amino acids: CASSQGYRIIRGELFF. The CDR3, as DNA: TGCGCCAGCAGCCAAGGTTACCGTATCATCCGTGGGGAGCTGTTTTTT.

V usage is TRBV6-2 or TRBV6-3 and J usage is TRBJ2-7, with 14 bases aligning to TRBD2. Losses at the gene ends were 5 bases for V and 9 bases for J; bases not matched to a gene: 9. The germline V gene encodes CDR1 MNHEY and CDR2 SVGEGT. The CDR3 is made up of 15 amino acids. The CDR3 loop reads CASSPTGLAGEGQYF. The CDR3, as DNA: TGTGCCAGCAGTCCGACGGGACTAGCGGGAGAGGGGCAGTACTTC.

The chain is built from TRBV24-1 and TRBJ2-1; 9 bases agree with TRBD2. The germline V gene has CDR1 KGHDR and CDR2 SFDVKD. Germline trimming cut 5 bases from V and 8 bases from J; bases unmatched to any gene: 9. This CDR3 contains 15 residues. The CDR3 loop reads CATSGGGGMFYEQFF. In DNA form, the CDR3 reads TGTGCCACCAGTGGCGGGGGGGGTATGTTCTATGAGCAGTTCTTC.

This clone was counted a few times. The V gene is TRBV28, the J gene TRBJ2-3, with D tentatively TRBD1 (6 bases). Germline V CDR1 and CDR2: MDHEN, SYDVKM. This CDR3 has 15 amino acids. Trimming took 7 bases from V and 2 from J, leaving 16 bases between them. The DNA of the CDR3 is TGTGCCAGCATGCCAGGGGACCGTTCCACAGATACGCAGTATTTT. Translated, it gives CASMPGDRSTDTQYF.

This clone has a handful of counts. The V and J genes are TRBV7-9 and TRBJ2-7; the match to TRBD1 covers 9 bases. The CDR3 runs to 14 residues. The germline V gene has CDR1 SEHNR and CDR2 FQNEAQ (reference sequence). V shed 5 bases, J shed 4 bases, and the junction held 6 bases outside the gene matches. CDR3: CASSSGQGRYEQYF. CDR3 DNA: TGTGCCAGCAGCAGTGGACAGGGGCGTTACGAGCAGTACTTC.

J is TRBJ2-3 and V is TRBV6-4; the match to TRBD2 covers 7 bases. The germline gives CDR1 MRHNA, CDR2 SNTAGT. The CDR3 is made up of 15 amino acids. The V and J ends lost 2 bases and 5 bases, in that order; junction bases with no gene match: 7. CDR3 nucleotides: TGTGCCAGCAGTGACCGCGGGGAGGGCCGAGATACGCAGTATTTT. Translated: CASSDRGEGRDTQYF.

The chain links TRBV19 to TRBJ1-1; weak D call: TRBD1 (5 bases). This CDR3 contains 12 residues. Trimming left V 4 bases short and J 7 bases short, with 10 bases between. Germline V gives CDR1 LNHDA, CDR2 SQIVND (reference sequence). Here the CDR3 reads CASSRQGGEAFF. CDR3 nucleotides: TGTGCCAGTAGTAGGCAGGGCGGTGAAGCTTTCTTT.

The chain carries TRBV18 and TRBJ1-4, with D unresolved. Germline V gene data show CDR1 as KGHSH and CDR2 as LQKENI. The CDR3 contains 16 residues. V lost 4 bases and J lost 0, with 12 bases in between. The CDR3 here is CASSLDQLSTNEKLFF. In nucleotides, the CDR3 is TGTGCCAGCTCACTTGACCAGCTTTCAACTAATGAAAAACTGTTTTTT.

The V gene is TRBV4-1, the J gene TRBJ2-7; D may be TRBD1 or TRBD2 (5 bases each). The CDR3 has 15 residues. The V end lost 1 base, the J end lost 1 base, and 11 bases lay between the germline ends. Germline CDR1 MGHRA, CDR2 YSYEKL. This CDR3 reads CASSQAEGESYEQYF. The CDR3 nucleotides are TGCGCCAGCAGCCAAGCAGAAGGGGAGTCCTACGAGCAGTACTTC.

V is TRBV6-2 or TRBV6-3 and J is TRBJ2-7, with D perhaps assigned TRBD1 or TRBD2 (5 bases each). CDR1 MNHEY and CDR2 SVGEGT come from the germline V gene. V dropped 4 bases and J dropped 2 bases, with 15 bases sitting between them. The CDR3 length is 15 residues. This CDR3 is CASSWNGTVTYEQYF. CDR3 in DNA: TGTGCCAGCAGTTGGAACGGGACGGTAACCTACGAGCAGTACTTC.

DNA of the CDR3: TGTGCCAGCAGCTTAGCCTCGCAAACCAGCCCCTATGGCTACACCTTC. It codes for CASSLASQTSPYGYTF. This sequence joins TRBV7-9 and TRBJ1-2; D is unresolved. The V end was cut by 0 bases, the J end by 4 bases, with 15 bases between. This CDR3 is 16 amino acids long. CDR1 SEHNR and CDR2 FQNEAQ come from the germline V gene (reference sequence).